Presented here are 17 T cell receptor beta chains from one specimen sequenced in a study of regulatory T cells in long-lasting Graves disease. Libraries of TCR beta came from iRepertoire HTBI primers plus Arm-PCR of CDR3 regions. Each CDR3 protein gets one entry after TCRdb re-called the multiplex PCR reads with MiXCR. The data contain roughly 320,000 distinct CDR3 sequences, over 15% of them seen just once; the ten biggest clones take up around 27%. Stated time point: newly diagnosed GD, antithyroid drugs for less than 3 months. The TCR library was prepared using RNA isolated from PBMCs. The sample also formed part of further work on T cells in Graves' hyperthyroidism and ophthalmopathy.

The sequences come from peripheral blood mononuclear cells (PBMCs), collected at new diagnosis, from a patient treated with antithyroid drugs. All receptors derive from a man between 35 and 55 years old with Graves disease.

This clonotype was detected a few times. The CDR3 here is CASSSSSGPPGELFF. CDR3 sequence (DNA): TGTGCCAGCAGCTCCTCGTCGGGGCCCCCCGGGGAGCTGTTTTTT. The V call is TRBV7-9, the J call TRBJ2-2, with D perhaps matching TRBD1 or TRBD2 (5 bases each). CDR1 is SEHNR and CDR2 is FQNEAQ in the germline V gene (reference sequence). The ends were cut back, 4 bases at V and 6 bases at J, with 15 bases in the middle. The CDR3 covers 15 residues.

CDR3 in amino acids: CASNEEVTDTQYF. CDR3 in DNA: TGTGCCAGCAACGAAGAGGTCACAGATACGCAGTATTTT. The gene calls are TRBV6-2 or TRBV6-3 and TRBJ2-3; D gene uncertain. The CDR3 extends over 13 amino acids. Per germline, CDR1 MNHEY and CDR2 SVGEGT. V lost 7 bases to trimming and J lost 2 bases, with 10 bases between them.

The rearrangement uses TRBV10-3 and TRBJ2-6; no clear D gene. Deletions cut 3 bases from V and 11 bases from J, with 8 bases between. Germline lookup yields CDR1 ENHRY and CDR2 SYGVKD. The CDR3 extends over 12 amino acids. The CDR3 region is CAISDKFDVLTF. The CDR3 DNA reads TGTGCCATCAGTGATAAGTTTGACGTCCTGACTTTC.

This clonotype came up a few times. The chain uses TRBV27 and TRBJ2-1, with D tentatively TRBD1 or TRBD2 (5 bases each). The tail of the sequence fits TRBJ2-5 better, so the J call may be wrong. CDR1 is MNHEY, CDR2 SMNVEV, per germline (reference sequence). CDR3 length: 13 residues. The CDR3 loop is CASSFPGAETQYF. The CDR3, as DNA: TGTGCCAGCAGTTTCCCCGGGGCAGAGACCCAGTACTTC.

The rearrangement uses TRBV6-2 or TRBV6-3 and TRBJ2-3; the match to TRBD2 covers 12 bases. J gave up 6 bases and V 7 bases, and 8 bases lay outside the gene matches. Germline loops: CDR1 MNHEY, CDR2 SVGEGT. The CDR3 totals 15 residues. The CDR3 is CASIFASGGADTQYF. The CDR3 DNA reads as TGTGCCAGCATTTTTGCTAGCGGGGGGGCTGATACGCAGTATTTT.

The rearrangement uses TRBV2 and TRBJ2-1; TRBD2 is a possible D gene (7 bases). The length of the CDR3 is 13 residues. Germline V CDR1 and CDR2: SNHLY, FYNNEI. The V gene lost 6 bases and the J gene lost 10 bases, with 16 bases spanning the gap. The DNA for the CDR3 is TGTGCCAGCAGGTCGGAGGGAGGGGGAGAGCAGTTCTTC. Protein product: CASRSEGGGEQFF.

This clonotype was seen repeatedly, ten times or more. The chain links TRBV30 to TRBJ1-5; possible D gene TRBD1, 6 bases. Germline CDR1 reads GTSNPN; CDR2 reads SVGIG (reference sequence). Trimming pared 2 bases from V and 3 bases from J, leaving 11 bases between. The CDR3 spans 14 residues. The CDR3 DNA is TGTGCCTGGAGTACCGGACAGATCAATCAGCCCCAGCATTTT. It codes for CAWSTGQINQPQHF.

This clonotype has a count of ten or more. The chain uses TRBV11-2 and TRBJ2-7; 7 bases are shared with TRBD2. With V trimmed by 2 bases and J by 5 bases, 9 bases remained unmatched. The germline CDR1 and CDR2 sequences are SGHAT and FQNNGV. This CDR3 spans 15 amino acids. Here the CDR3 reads CASSLFPSGMNEQYF. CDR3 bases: TGTGCCAGCAGCTTATTCCCTAGCGGAATGAACGAGCAGTACTTC.

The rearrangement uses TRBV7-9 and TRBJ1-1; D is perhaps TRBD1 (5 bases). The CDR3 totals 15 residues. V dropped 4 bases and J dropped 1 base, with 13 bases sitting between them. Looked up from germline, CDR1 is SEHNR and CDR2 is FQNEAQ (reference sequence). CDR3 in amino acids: CASSSLTAPNTEAFF. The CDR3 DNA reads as TGTGCCAGCAGCTCTCTGACAGCCCCGAACACTGAAGCTTTCTTT.

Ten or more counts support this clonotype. CDR3: CASSEQGSSNQPQHF. The CDR3 DNA reads TGTGCCAGCAGTGAGCAGGGTTCTAGCAATCAGCCCCAGCATTTT. This chain joins TRBV2 and TRBJ1-5; D possibly corresponds to TRBD1 (5 bases). The CDR3 length is 15 residues. Germline V lookup: CDR1 SNHLY, CDR2 FYNNEI. The V and J ends lost 3 bases and 0 bases respectively, with 9 bases between them.

The CDR3 here is CASREVGGSKNIQYF. CDR3 nucleotides: TGTGCCAGCAGAGAGGTGGGGGGCAGCAAAAACATTCAGTACTTC. V and J are TRBV27 and TRBJ2-4; D is tentatively TRBD1 or TRBD2 (6 bases each). The CDR3 is made up of 15 amino acids. With 6 bases removed from V and 3 bases from J, the gap between germline ends came to 15 bases. The V gene's germline CDR1 is MNHEY and CDR2 SMNVEV (reference sequence).

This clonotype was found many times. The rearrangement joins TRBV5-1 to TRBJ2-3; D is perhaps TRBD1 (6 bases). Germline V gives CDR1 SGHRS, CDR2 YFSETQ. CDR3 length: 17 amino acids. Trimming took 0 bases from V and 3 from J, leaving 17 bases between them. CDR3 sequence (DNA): TGCGCCAGCAGCTTGGGGTTCACAGGGCGGAGAACAGATACGCAGTATTTT. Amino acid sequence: CASSLGFTGRRTDTQYF.

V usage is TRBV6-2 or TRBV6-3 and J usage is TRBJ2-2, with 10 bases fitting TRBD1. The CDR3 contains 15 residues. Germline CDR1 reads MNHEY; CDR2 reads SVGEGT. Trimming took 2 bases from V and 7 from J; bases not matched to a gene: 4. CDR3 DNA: TGTGCCAGCAGTTACCGACAGGGGGCAAACGGGGAGCTGTTTTTT. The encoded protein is CASSYRQGANGELFF.

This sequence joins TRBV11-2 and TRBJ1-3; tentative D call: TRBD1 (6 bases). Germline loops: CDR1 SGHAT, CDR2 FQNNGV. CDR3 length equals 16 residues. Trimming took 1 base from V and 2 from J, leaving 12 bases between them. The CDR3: CASSLGGLSTGNTIYF. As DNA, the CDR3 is TGTGCCAGCAGCTTAGGGGGGCTCAGCACTGGAAACACCATATATTTT.

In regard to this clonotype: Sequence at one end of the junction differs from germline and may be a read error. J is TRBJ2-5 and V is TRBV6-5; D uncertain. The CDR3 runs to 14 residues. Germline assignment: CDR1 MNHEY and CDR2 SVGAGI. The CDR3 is CASSYLGQQETRYF. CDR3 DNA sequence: TGTGCCAGCAGTTACTTAGGGCAACAAGAGACCCGGTACTTC.

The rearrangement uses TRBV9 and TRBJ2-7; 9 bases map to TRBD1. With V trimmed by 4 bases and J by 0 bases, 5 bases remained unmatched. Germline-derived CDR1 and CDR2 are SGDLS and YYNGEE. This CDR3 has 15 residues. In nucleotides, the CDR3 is TGTGCCAGCAGCTTCCGGGACAGGGACTCCTACGAGCAGTACTTC. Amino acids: CASSFRDRDSYEQYF.

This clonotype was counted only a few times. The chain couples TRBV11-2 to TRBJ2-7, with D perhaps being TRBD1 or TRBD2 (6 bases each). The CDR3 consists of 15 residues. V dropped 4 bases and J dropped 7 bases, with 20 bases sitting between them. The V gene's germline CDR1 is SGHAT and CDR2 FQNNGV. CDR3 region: CASSSPRGARGEQYF. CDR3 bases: TGTGCCAGCAGCTCCCCTAGGGGGGCTCGTGGTGAGCAGTACTTC.